This entry lists 8 T cell receptor beta chains sequenced from one sample in a study of T-cell memory formation after mild COVID-19. Each CDR3 protein is one row after TCRdb ran MiXCR on the 5' RACE reads. The sample includes approximately 290,000 distinct CDR3 sequences, less than 20% seen only once; the top ten take under 25%. The specimen sequenced was PBMCs or a T cell subset sorted from them (not recorded which). The receptors were sampled from a man younger than 30 who had mild COVID-19 (a few samples of this study predate the infection). Cell type and time point are not known.

This chain uses TRBV30 with TRBJ1-2, with 7 bases matching TRBD1. The CDR3 extends over 15 amino acids. Germline-derived CDR1 and CDR2 are GTSNPN and SVGIG (reference sequence). With 0 bases clipped from V and 4 bases from J, the junction kept 8 bases outside the gene matches. The CDR3 sequence: CAWSVEQGVFYGYTF. The CDR3 DNA sequence: TGTGCCTGGAGTGTAGAGCAGGGGGTTTTCTATGGCTACACCTTC.

This chain connects TRBV9 to TRBJ2-1; D is possibly TRBD1 (5 bases). Between the trimmed V and J ends, which lost 2 bases and 9 bases, there was a span of 15 bases. Germline V gives CDR1 SGDLS, CDR2 YYNGEE. This CDR3 spans 14 amino acids. The CDR3 DNA is TGTGCCAGCAGCGTCGGACCCAGGGTACCTGAGCAGTTCTTC. This codes for CASSVGPRVPEQFF.

The chain carries TRBV5-1 and TRBJ1-1; tentative D call: TRBD1 (5 bases). CDR3 length equals 15 residues. The V gene lost 0 bases and the J gene lost 3 bases, with 12 bases spanning the gap. Germline lookup yields CDR1 SGHRS and CDR2 YFSETQ. The CDR3: CASSLAAGLDTEAFF. Written as DNA, the CDR3 is TGCGCCAGCAGCTTGGCCGCGGGGCTTGACACTGAAGCTTTCTTT.

The chain combines TRBV4-1 with TRBJ2-1, with 15 bases identical to TRBD2. This CDR3 has 17 residues. The V and J ends lost 2 bases and 9 bases, in that order; junction bases with no gene match: 8. Germline CDR1 MGHRA, CDR2 YSYEKL. The CDR3 loop is CASSQSLGTSGGFEQFF. DNA of the CDR3: TGCGCCAGCAGCCAAAGTCTGGGGACTAGCGGGGGGTTTGAGCAGTTCTTC.

V usage is TRBV4-1 and J usage is TRBJ1-2, with D unclear. The CDR3 is made up of 15 amino acids. With 1 base removed from V and 4 bases from J, the gap between germline ends came to 13 bases. Germline values: CDR1 MGHRA, CDR2 YSYEKL. The CDR3 DNA is TGCGCCAGCAGCCAAGGAGGCAGAGAGTTCTATGGCTACACCTTC. Encoded protein: CASSQGGREFYGYTF.

This clonotype was picked up a small number of times. The V gene is TRBV2, the J gene TRBJ1-2; D perhaps matches TRBD1 (6 bases). Trimming took 3 bases from V and 7 from J, leaving 18 bases between them. Germline CDR1 and CDR2: SNHLY and FYNNEI. The CDR3 has 15 residues. The CDR3 spells CASSDLMGAVTGYTF. For the CDR3, the DNA is TGTGCCAGCAGTGACCTTATGGGGGCGGTTACTGGCTACACCTTC.

The chain uses TRBV4-1 and TRBJ2-3; TRBD2 is a possible D gene (7 bases). This CDR3 has 15 amino acids. Per germline, CDR1 MGHRA and CDR2 YSYEKL. V lost 0 bases and J lost 4, with 11 bases in between. CDR3 region: CASSQEAGAADTQYF. The DNA for the CDR3 is TGCGCCAGCAGCCAAGAGGCGGGGGCAGCAGATACGCAGTATTTT.

This clonotype has more than one count but fewer than ten. The chain has TRBV2 and TRBJ1-4; the D gene is possibly TRBD1 (6 bases). The V gene's germline CDR1 is SNHLY and CDR2 FYNNEI. V lost 0 bases, J lost 7 bases, and 12 bases lay in between. The CDR3 contains 15 residues. The CDR3 loop is CASSEARGSGEKLFF. In nucleotides, the CDR3 is TGTGCCAGCAGTGAAGCGAGGGGGTCGGGTGAAAAACTGTTTTTT.